This T cell receptor beta chain came from a study of control samples from healthy donors and cancer patients. Only in-frame clones appear in the TCRdb table, and some are missing; sequencing was by immunoSEQ multiplex PCR. The top ten hold under 3% of the sample, which has 100,000 to 150,000 clones, about nine tenths seen once. V was clipped by 5 bases and J by 5 bases; unmatched bases: 11. CDR3 length: 15 residues. CDR1 and CDR2 (germline): MDHEN, SYDVKM. The sequenced sample was blood. This TCR was sampled from a man in his forties in good health. The chain links TRBV28 to TRBJ1-1; 7 nucleotides line up with TRBD1. The CDR3 coding sequence is TGTGCCAGCAGTAAGGGCGGCAGGGGGGTTACTGAAGCTTTCTTT. Amino acids: CASSKGGRGVTEAFF.